This entry features one T cell receptor beta chain sequence. Roughly 0.45 to 1 ug RNA was reverse transcribed with random hexamers. TCRdb passed the immunoSEQ multiplex PCR reads through MiXCR, listing each CDR3 protein once. In the table there are roughly 150,000 distinct CDR3 sequences, approximately 96% of which are singletons. The data were taken from a study of CD8 T cells in Susac syndrome. Study-wide context: Intravenous immunoglobulin alone or corticosteroids were being given to patients with Susac syndrome at blood draw, unless they were therapy-naive.

Germline CDR1 is KGHDR and CDR2 is SFDVKD. V lost 2 bases to trimming and J lost 4 bases; unmatched junction nucleotides: 5. CDR3 size: 16 residues. The TEMRA cells underwent FACS enrichment, while the CD8+ and CD4+ T cells underwent negative isolation. The clonotype comes from a human donor with Susac syndrome. Material: CD4+ T cells from PBMCs. This sequence joins TRBV24-1 and TRBJ2-1; 9 bases agree with TRBD1. Written as DNA, the CDR3 is TGTGCCACCAGTGATTCTTCCGGGACAGGGTACAATGAGCAGTTCTTC. Its translation: CATSDSSGTGYNEQFF.